Listed below are T cell receptor beta chains from one sample, sequenced in a study of cytomegalovirus exposure and HLA in healthy donors. The data were produced by immunoSEQ multiplex PCR, yet TCRdb's version contains in-frame clones alone and is incomplete. The sample includes roughly 200,000 clones, about 82% of them seen just once. Source material: PBMCs. These TCRs come from a man under 40 in good health and CMV-seronegative. Each CDR3 is given with its conserved first and last residue. The D gene is left open where the match is weak. Clone sizes are given selectively: once, few, many, or a class where the clone is expanded.

clone_size	d_call	v_call	j_call	cdr3_aa	cdr3_nt
once	.	TRBV5-6	TRBJ2-7	CASSFNRGSSYEQYF	TGTGCCAGCAGCTTCAATAGGGGAAGCTCCTACGAGCAGTACTTC
.	.	TRBV9	TRBJ2-1	CASSFRGRGARDEQFF	TGTGCCAGCAGTTTTAGGGGGCGGGGGGCAAGGGATGAGCAGTTCTTC
once	TRBD2	TRBV29-1	TRBJ2-3	CSVPMSGGSTDTQYF	TGCAGCGTCCCTATGTCGGGGGGGAGCACAGATACGCAGTATTTT
.	.	TRBV28	TRBJ1-1	CASSSTGYAEAFF	TGTGCCAGCAGTTCCACAGGGTATGCTGAAGCTTTCTTT
.	TRBD1	TRBV5-1	TRBJ1-2	CASSLGGQGVGGYTF	TGCGCCAGCAGCCTCGGGGGACAGGGGGTCGGCGGCTACACCTTC
.	TRBD2	TRBV11-3	TRBJ2-7	CASSLGGGYEQYF	TGTGCCAGCAGCTTAGGGGGGGGCTACGAGCAGTACTTC
.	TRBD1	TRBV10-1	TRBJ1-1	CASSLLGQGGEAFF	TGCGCCAGCAGCCTCTTAGGACAGGGTGGTGAAGCTTTCTTT
.	.	TRBV10-3	TRBJ1-3	CAISSSSGNTIYF	TGTGCCATCAGTTCCAGCTCTGGAAACACCATATATTTT
.	.	TRBV4-1	TRBJ2-7	CASSQDPRGGYEQYF	TGCGCCAGCAGCCAAGATCCCCGCGGTGGCTACGAGCAGTACTTC
.	.	TRBV21-1	TRBJ2-3	CASPTGMRADTQYF	TGTGCCAGCCCGACAGGGATGCGGGCAGATACGCAGTATTTT
few	.	TRBV7-2	TRBJ2-1	CASSYGAYNEQFF	TGTGCCAGCAGCTACGGTGCCTACAATGAGCAGTTCTTC
.	.	TRBV7-8	TRBJ1-2	CASSRTGGREVNYGYTF	TGTGCCAGCAGCCGCACCGGGGGTAGGGAAGTTAACTATGGCTACACCTTC
once	TRBD2	TRBV11-3	TRBJ2-3	CASSLASGGASVDTQYF	TGTGCCAGCAGCTTAGCTAGCGGGGGGGCATCGGTAGATACGCAGTATTTT
.	.	TRBV7-2	TRBJ2-3	CASSSYASPGTDTQYF	TGTGCCAGCAGCTCCTACGCGAGCCCCGGCACAGATACGCAGTATTTT
.	TRBD1	TRBV2	TRBJ2-5	CASGYRGETQYF	TGTGCCAGCGGTTACAGGGGAGAGACCCAGTACTTC
few	TRBD2	TRBV6-5	TRBJ2-3	CASSYSTSGVTDTQYF	TGTGCCAGCAGTTACTCGACTAGCGGGGTCACAGATACGCAGTATTTT
.	TRBD1	TRBV11-2	TRBJ1-3	CASSARTGTGNTIYF	TGTGCCAGCAGCGCCCGGACAGGGACGGGAAACACCATATATTTT
.	TRBD1	TRBV7-2	TRBJ1-5	CASSLGGQGRSNQPQHF	TGTGCCAGCAGCTTAGGGGGACAGGGTAGAAGCAATCAGCCCCAGCATTTT
few	.	TRBV7-9	TRBJ2-3	CASSSPPGTQYF	TGTGCCAGCAGCTCCCCGCCAGGTACGCAGTATTTT
.	.	TRBV29-1	TRBJ2-3	CSVVEKGSTDTQYF	TGCAGCGTTGTTGAGAAGGGGTCAACAGATACGCAGTATTTT
.	TRBD1	TRBV11-1	TRBJ2-1	CASSLGTGPRGFNEQFF	TGTGCCAGCAGCTTAGGGACAGGCCCTAGGGGCTTCAATGAGCAGTTCTTC
.	.	TRBV6-5	TRBJ2-3	CASSYSIIGADTQYF	TGTGCCAGCAGTTACTCGATAATAGGGGCAGATACGCAGTATTTT
.	.	TRBV9	TRBJ2-3	CASSPQPGHITDTQYF	TGTGCCAGCAGCCCGCAACCGGGACACATCACAGATACGCAGTATTTT